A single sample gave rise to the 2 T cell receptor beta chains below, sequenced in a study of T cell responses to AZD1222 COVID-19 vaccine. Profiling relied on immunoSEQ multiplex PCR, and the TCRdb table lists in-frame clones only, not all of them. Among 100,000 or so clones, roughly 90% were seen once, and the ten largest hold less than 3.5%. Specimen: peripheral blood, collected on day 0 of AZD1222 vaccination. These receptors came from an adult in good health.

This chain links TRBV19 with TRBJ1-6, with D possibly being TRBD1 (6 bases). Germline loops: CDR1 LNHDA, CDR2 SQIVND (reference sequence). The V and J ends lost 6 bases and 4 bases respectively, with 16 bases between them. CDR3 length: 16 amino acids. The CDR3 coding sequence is TGTGCCAGTAGAGTCCAGGGGATTGATTATAATTCACCCCTCCACTTT. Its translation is CASRVQGIDYNSPLHF.

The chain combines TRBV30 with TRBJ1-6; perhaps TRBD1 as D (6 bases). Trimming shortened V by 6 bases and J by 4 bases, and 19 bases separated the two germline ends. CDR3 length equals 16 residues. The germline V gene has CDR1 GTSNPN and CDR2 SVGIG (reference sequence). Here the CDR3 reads CACRWLDSGYNSPLHF. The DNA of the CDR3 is TGTGCCTGCCGGTGGTTGGACAGTGGTTATAATTCACCCCTCCACTTT.